This T cell receptor beta chain derives from a study of T cell clonality in common variable immunodeficiency. Study-level points and caveats: Compared with healthy controls, CVID subjects showed increased TCRbeta clonality, mostly in about a third. Reportedly, TCR beta sequences from common variable immunodeficiency showed fewer deletions and N-nucleotide insertions.

Measured with immunoSEQ multiplex PCR; TCRdb has only the in-frame clones, and not every one. Listed for the sample are about 20,000 clones, none seen a single time. Germline V CDR1 and CDR2: GTSNPN, SVGIG (reference sequence). Trimming pared 1 base from V and 3 bases from J, leaving 10 bases between. The CDR3 is 13 residues long. This clone was observed a handful of times. The antigen is unknown. The missing CDR3 end, 3 residues past where the read stops, is filled in from the germline J gene. The sequencing input was peripheral blood mononuclear cells. The J gene is TRBJ2-7, the V gene TRBV30, with D tentatively TRBD2 (5 bases). This clonotype originated in a human donor with common variable immunodeficiency. CDR3 sequence reads: CAWSGMDFYEQYF. The DNA read from the CDR3 is TGTGCCTGGAGTGGGATGGACTTCTACGAG.